The 10 T cell receptor beta chains below were found in one sample sequenced in a study of T cells in Graves' hyperthyroidism and ophthalmopathy. Template material for amplifying TCR beta CDR3 regions consisted of RNA transcripts. RT-PCR in the first round (using the HTBI primer set) targeted the TCR CDR3. MiXCR, applied by TCRdb to the multiplex PCR reads, yields one record per CDR3 protein. The data contain approximately 610,000 distinct CDR3 sequences, under 15% of them seen just once; the ten biggest clones take up roughly 4.5%. The material sequenced was blood. The receptors were sampled from a woman between 35 and 50 years old with Graves' ophthalmopathy.

This clonotype was observed at least ten times. The CDR3, as DNA: TGTGCCAGCAGTTGGGACACTGAGAACACCGGGGAGCTGTTTTTT. As protein: CASSWDTENTGELFF. The chain is built from TRBV28 and TRBJ2-2, with D possibly being TRBD1 (6 bases). From germline, CDR1 is MDHEN and CDR2 SYDVKM. The CDR3 extends over 15 amino acids. V was pared by 4 bases and J by 1 base, with 10 bases between.

This clonotype was observed at least ten times. The chain links TRBV12-3 or TRBV12-4 to TRBJ2-6; D is uncertain. V shed 3 bases and J shed 0 bases, with 6 bases lying between them. The CDR3 has 15 amino acids. The CDR3 loop reads CASSFHDSGANVLTF. The DNA of the CDR3 is TGTGCCAGCAGTTTTCATGACTCTGGGGCCAACGTCCTGACTTTC.

At least ten counts were recorded for this clonotype. The V gene is TRBV11-1, the J gene TRBJ2-7; possible D gene TRBD2, 5 bases. The CDR3 is 13 residues long. Per germline, CDR1 SGHAT and CDR2 FQDESV (reference sequence). Trimming took off 3 bases at V and 3 bases at J, with 9 bases between the two ends. The CDR3 DNA reads as TGTGCCAGCAGCTTTGTCGAGGGCTACGAGCAGTACTTC. As protein: CASSFVEGYEQYF.

This clonotype was picked up many times. The chain carries TRBV5-1 and TRBJ2-7; TRBD1 aligns across 9 bases. Trimming cost V 4 bases and J 4 bases; bases outside gene matches: 9. Germline values: CDR1 SGHRS, CDR2 YFSETQ. The CDR3 is 15 amino acids. In DNA, the CDR3 is TGCGCCAGCAGCCAACAGGGGGCGGCCGGTTACGAGCAGTACTTC. Translation: CASSQQGAAGYEQYF.

This chain connects TRBV6-2 or TRBV6-3 to TRBJ2-7; D ambiguous. The CDR3 spans 15 residues. Germline V gives CDR1 MNHEY, CDR2 SVGEGT. Between the trimmed V and J ends, which lost 2 bases and 2 bases, there was a span of 13 bases. The CDR3 coding sequence is TGTGCCAGCAGTTACCAGGTAGCTCCCACCTACGAGCAGTACTTC. Translating it yields CASSYQVAPTYEQYF.

The chain is built from TRBV5-4 and TRBJ1-1; tentatively, D is TRBD1 (6 bases). The CDR3 consists of 17 residues. The germline CDR1 and CDR2 sequences are SGHNT and YYREEE (reference sequence). Trimming took off 2 bases at V and 1 base at J, with 18 bases between the two ends. The CDR3 protein is CASSLTKPGQKNTEAFF. CDR3 DNA sequence: TGTGCCAGCAGCTTAACGAAACCGGGACAAAAGAACACTGAAGCTTTCTTT.

The sample holds many counts of this clonotype. The rearrangement joins TRBV5-1 to TRBJ1-1, with D possibly matching TRBD1 (5 bases). V dropped 3 bases and J dropped 4 bases, with 13 bases sitting between them. This CDR3 spans 14 amino acids. Germline CDR1 is SGHRS and CDR2 is YFSETQ. The CDR3 DNA is TGCGCCAGCAGCTCCACTTGGGGGACCACTGAAGCTTTCTTT. Translated: CASSSTWGTTEAFF.

Remarks on this clonotype: One base away lies a much larger clone, so this may be a sequencing read error. The CDR3 DNA reads TGTGCCAGCACATACTCTGGAAACACCATATATTTT. Translation gives CASTYSGNTIYF. The chain combines TRBV12-3 or TRBV12-4 with TRBJ1-3; D not resolved. V was clipped by 7 bases and J by 0 bases, with 4 bases between them. The CDR3 runs 12 residues.

This clonotype was found many times. The V gene is TRBV19, the J gene TRBJ1-1; 7 bases align to TRBD1. Germline V gives CDR1 LNHDA, CDR2 SQIVND (reference sequence). Germline trimming cut 3 bases from V and 4 bases from J; bases unmatched to any gene: 8. This CDR3 is 15 amino acids long. The CDR3 is CASSIGDSWSTEAFF. CDR3 nucleotides: TGTGCCAGTAGTATCGGGGACAGTTGGAGCACTGAAGCTTTCTTT.

This clonotype was counted ten times or more. The V and J genes are TRBV19 and TRBJ1-1, with D perhaps matching TRBD1 (5 bases). Germline loops: CDR1 LNHDA, CDR2 SQIVND (reference sequence). V was shortened by 3 bases and J by 6 bases, with 11 bases between the two germline ends. This CDR3 spans 13 amino acids. DNA of the CDR3: TGTGCCAGTAGTATCGGGGCTGGAGCTGAAGCTTTCTTT. Translated, it gives CASSIGAGAEAFF.